These T cell receptor beta chains were read from a single sample in a study of blood T cells in healthy people across ages. TCRdb ran MiXCR on the 5' RACE reads and lists one entry per CDR3 protein. Of hundreds of thousands of distinct CDR3 sequences listed, about 26% are singletons. These same records also appear under a second study, on T cells of mothers and their children.

Sequencing was done on a sample of blood. The receptors were gathered from a boy between 5 and 17 years old in good health. Both conserved end residues are part of each CDR3. The D gene is left open where the match is weak. The size field is filled for only some rows; it gives once, few, many or a size class.

v_gene: TRBV29-1; d_gene: TRBD1; j_gene: TRBJ1-4; abundance: NA; CDR3aa: CSVVLTGGDFEKLFF; CDR3nt: TGCAGCGTTGTCCTCACAGGGGGCGATTTTGAAAAACTGTTTTTT
v_gene: TRBV6-5; d_gene: TRBD1; j_gene: TRBJ1-6; abundance: NA; CDR3aa: CASGAGDRDNSPLHF; CDR3nt: TGTGCCAGCGGGGCCGGGGACAGGGATAATTCACCCCTCCACTTT
v_gene: TRBV7-9; d_gene: TRBD1; j_gene: TRBJ2-7; abundance: NA; CDR3aa: CASSLEGTVYEQYF; CDR3nt: TGTGCCAGCAGCTTAGAGGGGACAGTCTACGAGCAGTACTTC
v_gene: TRBV10-3; d_gene: TRBD2; j_gene: TRBJ2-5; abundance: NA; CDR3aa: CAISDLAGAQETQYF; CDR3nt: TGTGCCATCAGTGATTTAGCGGGGGCACAAGAGACCCAGTACTTC
v_gene: TRBV10-2; d_gene: NA; j_gene: TRBJ2-1; abundance: few; CDR3aa: CASTQHSGLRRDEQFF; CDR3nt: TGCGCCAGCACCCAGCATAGCGGCCTGAGGCGGGATGAGCAGTTCTTC
v_gene: TRBV6-1; d_gene: NA; j_gene: TRBJ2-1; abundance: few; CDR3aa: CASSDGDEQFF; CDR3nt: TGTGCCAGCAGTGACGGCGATGAGCAGTTCTTC
v_gene: TRBV11-2; d_gene: NA; j_gene: TRBJ1-4; abundance: NA; CDR3aa: CASSTPRSVKLFF; CDR3nt: TGTGCCAGCAGCACACCTCGCAGTGTAAAACTGTTTTTT
v_gene: TRBV4-1; d_gene: NA; j_gene: TRBJ2-1; abundance: NA; CDR3aa: CASSQEGFIYNEQFF; CDR3nt: TGCGCCAGCAGCCAAGAGGGGTTCATCTACAATGAGCAGTTCTTC
v_gene: TRBV7-6; d_gene: NA; j_gene: TRBJ2-5; abundance: NA; CDR3aa: CASSFQGYQETQYF; CDR3nt: TGTGCCAGCAGCTTTCAGGGGTACCAAGAGACCCAGTACTTC
v_gene: TRBV5-1; d_gene: TRBD2; j_gene: TRBJ2-5; abundance: NA; CDR3aa: CASSLGLAEQETQYF; CDR3nt: TGCGCCAGCAGCTTGGGACTAGCAGAACAAGAGACCCAGTACTTC
v_gene: TRBV4-1; d_gene: TRBD1; j_gene: TRBJ1-5; abundance: NA; CDR3aa: CASSQVIVTGIGSPQHF; CDR3nt: TGCGCCAGCAGCCAAGTAATTGTGACAGGGATTGGGTCGCCCCAGCATTTT
v_gene: TRBV15; d_gene: NA; j_gene: TRBJ2-7; abundance: NA; CDR3aa: CATSRERTGRAGEQYF; CDR3nt: TGTGCCACCAGCAGAGAAAGGACAGGGAGGGCGGGCGAGCAGTACTTC
v_gene: TRBV30; d_gene: NA; j_gene: TRBJ2-6; abundance: NA; CDR3aa: CAWTSGPNVLTF; CDR3nt: TGTGCCTGGACATCGGGCCCCAACGTCCTGACTTTC
v_gene: TRBV9; d_gene: NA; j_gene: TRBJ2-4; abundance: few; CDR3aa: CASSVLADPGNIQYF; CDR3nt: TGTGCCAGCAGCGTTTTAGCCGACCCAGGAAACATTCAGTACTTC
v_gene: TRBV7-8; d_gene: NA; j_gene: TRBJ2-7; abundance: NA; CDR3aa: CASSLGSTGRSYEQYF; CDR3nt: TGTGCCAGCAGCTTAGGGTCGACAGGACGCTCCTACGAGCAGTACTTC
v_gene: TRBV20-1; d_gene: NA; j_gene: TRBJ2-5; abundance: few; CDR3aa: CSASGDSGETQYF; CDR3nt: TGCAGTGCTAGTGGGGACTCAGGGGAGACCCAGTACTTC
v_gene: TRBV4-1; d_gene: NA; j_gene: TRBJ1-4; abundance: many; CDR3aa: CASSQTPGFSNEKLFF; CDR3nt: TGCGCCAGCAGCCAAACACCGGGGTTCAGTAATGAAAAACTGTTTTTT
v_gene: TRBV7-9; d_gene: NA; j_gene: TRBJ2-2; abundance: NA; CDR3aa: CASSFRQAGELFF; CDR3nt: TGTGCCAGCAGCTTCAGACAGGCCGGGGAGCTGTTTTTT
v_gene: TRBV14; d_gene: NA; j_gene: TRBJ2-3; abundance: few; CDR3aa: CASSAWGDTQYF; CDR3nt: TGTGCCAGCAGCGCGTGGGGAGATACGCAGTATTTT
v_gene: TRBV2; d_gene: TRBD2; j_gene: TRBJ2-1; abundance: NA; CDR3aa: CASRGLAGPGYNEQFF; CDR3nt: TGTGCCAGCAGAGGGCTAGCGGGGCCCGGGTACAATGAGCAGTTCTTC
v_gene: TRBV7-9; d_gene: NA; j_gene: TRBJ1-4; abundance: few; CDR3aa: CASKEGANEKLFF; CDR3nt: TGTGCCAGCAAGGAAGGTGCTAATGAAAAACTGTTTTTT
v_gene: TRBV27; d_gene: TRBD2; j_gene: TRBJ2-5; abundance: NA; CDR3aa: CAIRTSGETQYF; CDR3nt: TGTGCCATCCGGACTAGCGGAGAGACCCAGTACTTC
v_gene: TRBV5-1; d_gene: TRBD2; j_gene: TRBJ2-5; abundance: NA; CDR3aa: CASSLAPLAGRGTETQYF; CDR3nt: TGCGCCAGCAGCTTGGCCCCTCTAGCGGGGCGGGGTACGGAGACCCAGTACTTC